The 7 T cell receptor beta chains presented below share a single source sample, sequenced in a study of identical twins listed by TCRdb under 2016. Library construction relied on 5' RACE. Instrument used: Illumina HiSeq 2000. In-frame beta chains were kept once TCRdb had trimmed the public reads at Q25 with fastp and called clones with MiXCR. Records with the same CDR3 protein are collapsed into one entry carrying the most frequent genes and DNA. The sample includes about 210,000 distinct CDR3 sequences, with around a tenth observed a single time. The top ten clones comprise just over 5% of the sample. Sample: memory (CD45RO+) T cells sorted from blood. The intended sense of this specimen's cell subset or site label: CD45RO+ enriched T cells. Receptors were obtained from a woman aged 18-29 years in good health.

The chain uses TRBV20-1 and TRBJ2-1; 16 nucleotides line up with TRBD2. Unmatched junction bases numbered 10, after V lost 5 bases and J lost 9 bases. The germline CDR1 and CDR2 sequences are DFQATT and SNEGSKA (reference sequence). The CDR3 sequence is 16 residues long. The CDR3 nucleotides are TGCAGTGCTGGGAAGCCGGGACTAGCGGGAGGGGGTGAGCAGTTCTTC. This translates into CSAGKPGLAGGGEQFF.

V gene TRBV7-9 combines with J gene TRBJ2-3; D is perhaps TRBD2 (6 bases). V was pared by 6 bases and J by 1 base, with 17 bases between. The CDR3 is made up of 16 amino acids. The germline V gene has CDR1 SEHNR and CDR2 FQNEAQ (reference sequence). The CDR3 reads CASRRLTGVRTDTQYF. The CDR3 DNA follows: TGTGCCAGCAGGCGCCTGACGGGGGTTCGCACAGATACGCAGTATTTT.

This clonotype was counted ten times or more. CDR3 residues: CASSQLAVNTEAFF. CDR3 nucleotides: TGTGCCAGCAGCCAGTTGGCAGTCAACACTGAAGCTTTCTTT. This sequence joins TRBV3-1 and TRBJ1-1; D not certain. Trimming cost V 3 bases and J 2 bases, with 10 bases left between them. CDR1 and CDR2 from the germline V gene are LGHDT and YNNKEL (reference sequence). CDR3 length: 14 residues.

V gene TRBV6-2 or TRBV6-3 combines with J gene TRBJ1-5, with D perhaps TRBD1 (6 bases). Germline V gives CDR1 MNHEY, CDR2 SVGEGT. The V end was cut by 6 bases, the J end by 7 bases, with 10 bases between. The CDR3 covers 12 residues. The CDR3 here is CASSQGQQPQHF. The CDR3 DNA reads TGTGCCAGCAGCCAGGGGCAGCAGCCCCAGCATTTT.

This clonotype was picked up a small number of times. The chain joins TRBV20-1 to TRBJ2-2; D is unresolved. Germline lookup yields CDR1 DFQATT and CDR2 SNEGSKA (reference sequence). Between the trimmed V and J ends, which lost 6 bases and 6 bases, there was a span of 17 bases. The CDR3 has 14 amino acids. As DNA, the CDR3 is TGCAGTGCAGAGTCCACCCCTCAACCCGGGGAGCTGTTTTTT. This translates into CSAESTPQPGELFF.

The table lists this clonotype with many counts. This sequence joins TRBV27 and TRBJ1-2, with TRBD1 matching 8 bases. Germline CDR1 reads MNHEY; CDR2 reads SMNVEV (reference sequence). After removal of 5 bases from V and 4 bases from J, the junction contained 3 bases not matched to a gene. There are 13 residues in the CDR3. CDR3 nucleotides: TGTGCCAGCAGTCTGACAGGGGCCTATGGCTACACCTTC. As protein: CASSLTGAYGYTF.

In its sample, this clonotype was seen a few times. The chain couples TRBV27 to TRBJ1-1; D not resolved. CDR1 is MNHEY and CDR2 is SMNVEV in the germline V gene (reference sequence). Trimming removed 2 bases from V and 10 bases from J, with 17 bases in between. The CDR3 spans 14 residues. The CDR3 is CASSLRGTSGIAFF. DNA of the CDR3: TGTGCCAGCAGTTTACGAGGTACCTCCGGTATAGCTTTCTTT.